This T cell receptor (beta chain) came from a study of blood T cell repertoires in COVID-19. This clone was recorded many times. Methods used by the authors: For nucleated cells, counts were estimated from reference gene primer amplification. Method: immunoSEQ multiplex PCR; TCRdb's copy keeps in-frame clones and lacks some. D and trimming were read from the DNA, whereas the V and J calls and clone size are those reported in that table. The sample lists some 220,000 clones; 83% were seen once. V gave up 10 bases and J gave up 2 bases; unmatched junction bases: 14. CDR1 is MNHEY, CDR2 SVGAGI, per germline. The CDR3 loop spans 15 amino acids.

This receptor was identified in a human donor in a cohort sampled during active COVID-19. The rearrangement uses TRBV6-5 and TRBJ2-7; 7 bases are shared with TRBD2. Material for sequencing was peripheral blood. The CDR3 DNA sequence: TGTGCCACCGACTGGGGAGGGAGTGTCGCCTACGAGCAGTACTTC. This gives the protein CATDWGGSVAYEQYF.